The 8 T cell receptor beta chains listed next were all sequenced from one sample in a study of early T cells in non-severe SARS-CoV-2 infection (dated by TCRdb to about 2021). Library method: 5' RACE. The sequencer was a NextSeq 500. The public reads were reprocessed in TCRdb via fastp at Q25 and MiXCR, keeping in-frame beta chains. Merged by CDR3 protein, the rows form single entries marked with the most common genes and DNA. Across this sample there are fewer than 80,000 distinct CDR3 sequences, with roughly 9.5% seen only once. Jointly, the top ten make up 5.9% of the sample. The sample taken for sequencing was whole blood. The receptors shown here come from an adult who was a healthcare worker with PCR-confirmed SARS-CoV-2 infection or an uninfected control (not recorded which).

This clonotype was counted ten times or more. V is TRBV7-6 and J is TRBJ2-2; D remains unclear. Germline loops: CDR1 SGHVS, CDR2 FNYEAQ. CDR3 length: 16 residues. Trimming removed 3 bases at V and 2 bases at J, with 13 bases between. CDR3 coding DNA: TGTGCCAGCAGCTTGCTTGGCATACTTAACACCGGGGAGCTGTTTTTT. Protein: CASSLLGILNTGELFF.

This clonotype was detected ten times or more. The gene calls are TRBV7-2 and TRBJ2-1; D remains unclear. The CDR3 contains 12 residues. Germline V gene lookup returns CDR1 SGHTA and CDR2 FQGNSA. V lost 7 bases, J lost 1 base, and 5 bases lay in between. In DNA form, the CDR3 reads TGTGCCAGCAAAGTATCCTACAATGAGCAGTTCTTC. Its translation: CASKVSYNEQFF.

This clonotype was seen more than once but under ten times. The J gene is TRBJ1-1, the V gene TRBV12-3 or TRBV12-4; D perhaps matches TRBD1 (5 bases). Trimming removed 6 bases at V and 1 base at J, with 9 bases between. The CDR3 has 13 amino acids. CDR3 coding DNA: TGTGCCAGCAGACTCGGACAGAACACTGAAGCTTTCTTT. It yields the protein CASRLGQNTEAFF.

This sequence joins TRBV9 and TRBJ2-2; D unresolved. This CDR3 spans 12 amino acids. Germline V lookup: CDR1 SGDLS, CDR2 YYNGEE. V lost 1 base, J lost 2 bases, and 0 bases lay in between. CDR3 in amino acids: CASSVNTGELFF. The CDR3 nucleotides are TGTGCCAGCAGCGTAAACACCGGGGAGCTGTTTTTT.

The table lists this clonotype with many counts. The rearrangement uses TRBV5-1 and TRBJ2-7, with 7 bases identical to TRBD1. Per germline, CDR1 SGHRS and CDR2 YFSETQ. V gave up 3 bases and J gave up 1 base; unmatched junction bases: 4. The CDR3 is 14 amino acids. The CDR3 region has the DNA TGCGCCAGCAGCTCGCAGACAGGGTCCTACGAGCAGTACTTC. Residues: CASSSQTGSYEQYF.

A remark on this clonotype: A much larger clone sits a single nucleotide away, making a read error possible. The CDR3 DNA follows: TGTGCCAGCAGCCTTCTGCAGCGGGAGAGTAGCACAGATACGCAGTACTTT. This codes for CASSLLQRESSTDTQYF. The chain carries TRBV13 and TRBJ2-3, with TRBD2 identical over 8 bases. Germline V lookup: CDR1 PRHDT, CDR2 FYEKMQ (reference sequence). The CDR3 extends over 17 amino acids.

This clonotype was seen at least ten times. The CDR3 DNA sequence: TGCGCCAGCAGCCAATATACGGGACAAGACGGCTACACCTTC. Translation: CASSQYTGQDGYTF. The V gene is TRBV4-3, the J gene TRBJ1-2, with a weak D call TRBD1 (6 bases). Germline CDR1 reads LGHNA; CDR2 reads YSLEER. The CDR3 has 14 residues. V lost 2 bases, J lost 8 bases, and 15 bases lay in between.

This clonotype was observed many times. CDR3 loop: CASSFSDTRTDTQYF. CDR3 DNA: TGTGCCAGCAGCTTTTCGGACACCCGCACAGATACGCAGTATTTT. The V and J genes are TRBV7-2 and TRBJ2-3, with D possibly TRBD1 on 5 matching bases. The ends were cut back, 3 bases at V and 1 base at J, with 11 bases in the middle. The CDR3 length is 15 residues. Germline values: CDR1 SGHTA, CDR2 FQGNSA.